A single sample gave rise to the 9 T cell receptor beta chains below, sequenced in a study of metastatic and nonmetastatic thyroid tumors. Not a single patient had been given any form of treatment at any point before undergoing thyroid surgery. MiXCR was used by TCRdb to re-call the PCR reads. The table records about 16,000 clones, about 29% of them present only once. The specimen was tumor tissue. The receptors come from a male donor with papillary thyroid cancer or a benign thyroid nodule (not recorded which). Some clones in this sample may be carry-over from other donors' samples.

This clone was recorded at least ten times. The rearrangement uses TRBV20-1 and TRBJ2-3, with 14 bases identical to TRBD2. The CDR3 sequence is 15 residues long. From germline, CDR1 is DFQATT and CDR2 SNEGSKA (reference sequence). Trimming cost V 6 bases and J 6 bases; bases outside gene matches: 8. CDR3 sequence: CSAKRLAGGRDTQYF. The CDR3 nucleotides are TGCAGTGCCAAAAGACTAGCGGGGGGGAGGGATACGCAGTATTTT.

This clone was seen many times. The rearrangement links TRBV7-9 to TRBJ2-5; tentatively, D is TRBD2 (6 bases). The CDR3 spans 14 residues. Trimming removed 4 bases at V and 2 bases at J, with 11 bases between. The germline V gene encodes CDR1 SEHNR and CDR2 FQNEAQ (reference sequence). CDR3 amino acids: CASSYSSVQETQYF. In nucleotides, the CDR3 is TGTGCCAGCAGCTATTCTAGCGTTCAAGAGACCCAGTACTTC.

This clone was detected a few times. The chain joins TRBV11-1 to TRBJ2-3; D ambiguous. In germline, CDR1 is SGHAT, CDR2 FQDESV (reference sequence). This CDR3 has 15 amino acids. V gave up 5 bases and J gave up 0 bases, with 12 bases separating them. The CDR3 sequence is CASSPPALSTDTQYF. CDR3 sequence (DNA): TGTGCCAGCAGCCCACCAGCCCTTAGCACAGATACGCAGTATTTT. The complete variable domain, with remaining parts taken from reference TRBV11-1 and TRBJ2-3, reads EAEVAQSPRYKITEKSQAVAFWCDPISGHATLYWYRQILGQGPELLVQFQDESVVDDSQLPKDRFSAERLKGVDSTLKIQPAELGDSAMYLCASSPPALSTDTQYFGPGTRLTVL.

This CDR3 is CASSLVGGTPHTF. The CDR3 DNA sequence: TGTGCCAGCAGCTTAGTCGGAGGGACCCCCCACACCTTC. The chain recombines TRBV11-2 with TRBJ1-2, with D perhaps TRBD1 (5 bases). Germline-derived CDR1 and CDR2 are SGHAT and FQNNGV. Trimming removed 1 base from V and 12 bases from J, with 15 bases in between. The CDR3 is made up of 13 amino acids. The full variable domain, rest sourced from reference TRBV11-2 and TRBJ1-2, is EAGVAQSPRYKIIEKRQSVAFWCNPISGHATLYWYQQILGQGPKLLIQFQNNGVVDDSQLPKDRFSAERLKGVDSTLKIQPAKLEDSAVYLCASSLVGGTPHTFGSGTRLTVV.

This clone was seen ten or more times. A read error may be the cause here, since a much bigger clone is one base away. V is TRBV7-8 and J is TRBJ2-5; D is possibly TRBD1 or TRBD2 (6 bases each). The CDR3 is 14 amino acids. Germline CDR1 SGHVS, CDR2 FQNEAQ. The DNA of the CDR3 is TGTGCCAGCAGCTTTCCTGGGACTGTGGGGGCCCAGTGCTTC. Translating gives CASSFPGTVGAQCF.

The rearrangement links TRBV12-3 or TRBV12-4 to TRBJ1-6; D remains ambiguous. The CDR3 has 14 amino acids. The V end lost 5 bases, the J end lost 6 bases, and 11 bases lay between the germline ends. As DNA, the CDR3 is TGTGCCAGCAGTGGAAGGGCTGGTAATTCACCCCTCCACTTT. This sequence encodes CASSGRAGNSPLHF.

This chain joins TRBV5-5 and TRBJ2-7; a possible D gene is TRBD1 (6 bases). V lost 2 bases and J 5 bases, leaving 8 bases between the germline ends. In germline, CDR1 is SGHKS, CDR2 YYEKEE (reference sequence). This CDR3 comprises 12 residues. This CDR3 reads CASSLTGNEQYF. In DNA form, the CDR3 reads TGTGCCAGCAGCTTAACAGGGAACGAGCAGTACTTC.

In its sample, this clone is medium-sized (0.01 to 0.1%). The V call is TRBV6-1, the J call TRBJ2-5, with 12 nucleotides matching TRBD1. V shed 7 bases and J 4 bases; nucleotides not matched to a gene: 13. This CDR3 comprises 17 residues. Germline CDR1 is MNHNS and CDR2 is SASEGT. The CDR3: CASNRDRGQGSGETQYF. Written as DNA, the CDR3 is TGTGCCAGCAACCGGGACAGGGGGCAGGGGTCTGGAGAGACCCAGTACTTC.

V usage is TRBV20-1 and J usage is TRBJ2-1, with 10 nucleotides matching TRBD2. Losses at the gene ends were 5 bases for V and 10 bases for J; bases not matched to a gene: 8. The germline CDR1 and CDR2 sequences are DFQATT and SNEGSKA (reference sequence). The CDR3 consists of 13 residues. CDR3 nucleotide sequence: TGCAGTGCTGGGAAAGCGGGGGGGCTGGAGCAGTTCTTC. Protein product: CSAGKAGGLEQFF.